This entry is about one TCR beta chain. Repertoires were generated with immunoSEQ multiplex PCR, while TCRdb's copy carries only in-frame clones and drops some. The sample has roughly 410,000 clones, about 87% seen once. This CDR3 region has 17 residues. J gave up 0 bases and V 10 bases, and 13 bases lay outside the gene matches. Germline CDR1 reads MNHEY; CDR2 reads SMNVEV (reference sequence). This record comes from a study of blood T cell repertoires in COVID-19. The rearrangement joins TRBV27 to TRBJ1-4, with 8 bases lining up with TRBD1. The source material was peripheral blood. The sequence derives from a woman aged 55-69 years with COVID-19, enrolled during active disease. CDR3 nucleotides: TGTGCCACCCCCCACCCGGGACAGGCAGCAACTAATGAAAAACTGTTTTTT. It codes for CATPHPGQAATNEKLFF. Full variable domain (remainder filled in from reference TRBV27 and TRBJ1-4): EAQVTQNPRYLITVTGKKLTVTCSQNMNHEYMSWYRQDPGLGLRQIYYSMNVEVTDKGDVPEGYKVSRKEKRNFPLILESPSPNQTSLYFCATPHPGQAATNEKLFFGSGTQLSVL.